Reported below is one T cell receptor (beta chain). These data originate in a study of blood T cell repertoires in COVID-19. The CDR3 is 15 residues long. Germline assignment: CDR1 LNHDA and CDR2 SQIVND (reference sequence). V dropped 3 bases and J dropped 10 bases, with 16 bases sitting between them. Repertoires were generated with immunoSEQ multiplex PCR, while TCRdb's copy carries only in-frame clones and drops some. The repertoire holds over 130,000 clones, with just under 85% as singletons. Sequenced material: PBMCs or T cells enriched from blood (not recorded which). The rearrangement links TRBV19 to TRBJ1-6; D remains ambiguous. The clonotype was recovered from a woman between 45 and 65 years old with acute COVID-19. This CDR3 is CASSIFLGGNSPLHF. CDR3 coding DNA: TGTGCCAGTAGTATTTTTCTTGGAGGAAACTCACCCCTCCACTTT.